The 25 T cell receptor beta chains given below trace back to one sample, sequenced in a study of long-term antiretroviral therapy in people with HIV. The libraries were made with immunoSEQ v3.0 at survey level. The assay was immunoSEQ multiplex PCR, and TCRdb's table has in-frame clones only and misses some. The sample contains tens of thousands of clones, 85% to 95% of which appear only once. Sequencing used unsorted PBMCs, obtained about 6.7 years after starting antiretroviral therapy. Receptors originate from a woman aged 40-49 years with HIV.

The CDR3 loop reads CASSSGTANTGELFF. CDR3 coding DNA: TGCGCCAGCAGCTCAGGGACCGCGAACACCGGGGAGCTGTTTTTT. The rearrangement links TRBV5-1 to TRBJ2-2; the D gene could be TRBD1 or TRBD2 (5 bases each). Germline V gene data show CDR1 as SGHRS and CDR2 as YFSETQ. This CDR3 has 15 residues. V dropped 3 bases and J dropped 0 bases, with 9 bases sitting between them.

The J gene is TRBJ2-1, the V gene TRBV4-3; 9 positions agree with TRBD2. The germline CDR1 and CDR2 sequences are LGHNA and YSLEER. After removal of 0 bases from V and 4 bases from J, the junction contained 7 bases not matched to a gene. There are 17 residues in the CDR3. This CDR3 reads CASSQDVGGGAYNEQFF. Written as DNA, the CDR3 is TGCGCCAGCAGCCAAGATGTCGGCGGGGGGGCGTACAATGAGCAGTTCTTC.

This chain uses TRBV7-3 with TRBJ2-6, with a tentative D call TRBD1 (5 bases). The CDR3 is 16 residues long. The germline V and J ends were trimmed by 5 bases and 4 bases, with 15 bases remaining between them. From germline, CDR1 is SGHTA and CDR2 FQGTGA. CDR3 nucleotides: TGTGCCAGCAGCCCGGACGGTGGGGCCGGGGCCAACGTCCTGACTTTC. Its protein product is CASSPDGGAGANVLTF.

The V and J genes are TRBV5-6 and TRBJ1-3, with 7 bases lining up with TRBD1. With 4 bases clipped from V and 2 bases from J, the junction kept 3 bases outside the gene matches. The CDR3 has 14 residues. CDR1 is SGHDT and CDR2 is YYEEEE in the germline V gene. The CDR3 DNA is TGTGCCAGCAGCGGAACAGGGGCTGGAAACACCATATATTTT. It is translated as CASSGTGAGNTIYF.

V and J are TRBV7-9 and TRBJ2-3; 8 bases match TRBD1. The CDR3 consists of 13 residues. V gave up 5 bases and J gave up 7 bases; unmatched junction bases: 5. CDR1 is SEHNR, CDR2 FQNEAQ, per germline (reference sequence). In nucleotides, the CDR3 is TGTGCCAGCAGCCAGACAGGGGCGAATACGCAGTATTTT. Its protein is CASSQTGANTQYF. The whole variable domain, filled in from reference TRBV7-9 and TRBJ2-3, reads DTGVSQNPRHKITKRGQNVTFRCDPISEHNRLYWYRQTLGQGPEFLTYFQNEAQLEKSRLLSDRFSAERPKGSFSTLEIQRTEQGDSAMYLCASSQTGANTQYFGPGTRLTVL.

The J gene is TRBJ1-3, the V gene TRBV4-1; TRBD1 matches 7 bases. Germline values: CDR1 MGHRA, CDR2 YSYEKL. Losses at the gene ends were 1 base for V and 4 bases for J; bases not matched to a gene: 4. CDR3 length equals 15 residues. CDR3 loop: CASSQGQGKGNTIYF. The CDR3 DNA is TGCGCCAGCAGCCAAGGACAGGGTAAAGGAAACACCATATATTTT.

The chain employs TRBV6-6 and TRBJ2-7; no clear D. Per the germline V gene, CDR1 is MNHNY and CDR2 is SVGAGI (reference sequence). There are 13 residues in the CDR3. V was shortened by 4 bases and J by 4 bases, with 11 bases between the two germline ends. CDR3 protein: CASSLGPPYEQYF. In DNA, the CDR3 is TGTGCCAGCAGTTTGGGCCCCCCTTACGAGCAGTACTTC.

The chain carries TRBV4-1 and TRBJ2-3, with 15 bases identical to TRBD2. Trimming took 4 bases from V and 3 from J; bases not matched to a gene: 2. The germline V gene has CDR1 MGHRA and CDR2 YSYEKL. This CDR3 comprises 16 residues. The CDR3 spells CASSRTSGGGTDTQYF. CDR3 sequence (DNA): TGCGCCAGCAGCCGGACTAGCGGGGGGGGGACAGATACGCAGTATTTT.

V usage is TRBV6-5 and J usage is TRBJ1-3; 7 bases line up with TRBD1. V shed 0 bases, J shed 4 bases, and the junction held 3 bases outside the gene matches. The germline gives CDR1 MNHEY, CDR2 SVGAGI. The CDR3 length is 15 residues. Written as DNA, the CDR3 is TGTGCCAGCAGTTACTCGAAGGGGGCGGGAAACACCATATATTTT. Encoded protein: CASSYSKGAGNTIYF.

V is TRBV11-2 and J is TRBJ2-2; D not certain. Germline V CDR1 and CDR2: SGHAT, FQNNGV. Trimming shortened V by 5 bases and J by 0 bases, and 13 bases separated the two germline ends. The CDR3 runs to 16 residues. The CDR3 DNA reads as TGTGCCAGCAGCGCAACAAGGGCCCCGAACACCGGGGAGCTGTTTTTT. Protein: CASSATRAPNTGELFF.

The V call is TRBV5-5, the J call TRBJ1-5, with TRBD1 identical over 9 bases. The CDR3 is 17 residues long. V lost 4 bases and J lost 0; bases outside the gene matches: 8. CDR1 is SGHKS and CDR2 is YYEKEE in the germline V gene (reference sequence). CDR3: CASSAGTGSYSNQPQHF. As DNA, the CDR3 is TGTGCCAGCAGCGCCGGGACAGGGTCTTATAGCAATCAGCCCCAGCATTTT.

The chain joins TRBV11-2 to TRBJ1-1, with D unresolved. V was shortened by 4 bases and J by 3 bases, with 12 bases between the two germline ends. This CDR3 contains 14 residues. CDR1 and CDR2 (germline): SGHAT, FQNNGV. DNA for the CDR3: TGTGCCAGCAGCTCGGAATGGACTGACACTGAAGCTTTCTTT. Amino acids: CASSSEWTDTEAFF. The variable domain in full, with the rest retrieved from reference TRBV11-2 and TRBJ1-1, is EAGVAQSPRYKIIEKRQSVAFWCNPISGHATLYWYQQILGQGPKLLIQFQNNGVVDDSQLPKDRFSAERLKGVDSTLKIQPAKLEDSAVYLCASSSEWTDTEAFFGQGTRLTVV.

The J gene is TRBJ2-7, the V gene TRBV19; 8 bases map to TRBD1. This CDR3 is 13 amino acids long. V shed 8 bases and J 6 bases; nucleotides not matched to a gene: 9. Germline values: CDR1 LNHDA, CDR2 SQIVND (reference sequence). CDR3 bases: TGTGCCAGTTCCGACAGGGGATATAGCGAGCAGTACTTC. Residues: CASSDRGYSEQYF. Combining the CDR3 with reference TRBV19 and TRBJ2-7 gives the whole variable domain DGGITQSPKYLFRKEGQNVTLSCEQNLNHDAMYWYRQDPGQGLRLIYYSQIVNDFQKGDIAEGYSVSREKKESFPLTVTSAQKNPTAFYLCASSDRGYSEQYFGPGTRLTVT.

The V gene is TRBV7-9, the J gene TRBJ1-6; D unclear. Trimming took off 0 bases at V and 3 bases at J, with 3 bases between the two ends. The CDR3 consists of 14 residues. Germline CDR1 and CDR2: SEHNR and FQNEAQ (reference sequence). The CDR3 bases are TGTGCCAGCAGCTTAGCGGACTATAATTCACCCCTCCACTTT. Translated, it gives CASSLADYNSPLHF.

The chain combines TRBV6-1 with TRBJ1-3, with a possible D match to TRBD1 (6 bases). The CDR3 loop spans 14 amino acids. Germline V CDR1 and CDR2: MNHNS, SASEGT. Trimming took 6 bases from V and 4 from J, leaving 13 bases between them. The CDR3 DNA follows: TGTGCCAGCAGACCAGGGGACCCAGGAAACACCATATATTTT. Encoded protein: CASRPGDPGNTIYF.

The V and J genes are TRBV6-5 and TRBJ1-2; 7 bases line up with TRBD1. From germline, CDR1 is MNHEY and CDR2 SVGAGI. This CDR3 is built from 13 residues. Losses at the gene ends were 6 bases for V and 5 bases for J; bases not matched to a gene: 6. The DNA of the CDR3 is TGTGCCAGCAGCCTAGGGACAGATTATGGCTACACCTTC. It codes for CASSLGTDYGYTF.

Written as DNA, the CDR3 is TGTGCCAGCAGCTCCCTAAGGACAGAAGCCACAGATACGCAGTATTTT. This encodes CASSSLRTEATDTQYF. The chain has TRBV7-9 and TRBJ2-3, with D maybe TRBD1 (6 bases). This CDR3 contains 16 residues. Germline V gene sequence: CDR1 SEHNR, CDR2 FQNEAQ (reference sequence). V was clipped by 4 bases and J by 2 bases, with 16 bases between them.

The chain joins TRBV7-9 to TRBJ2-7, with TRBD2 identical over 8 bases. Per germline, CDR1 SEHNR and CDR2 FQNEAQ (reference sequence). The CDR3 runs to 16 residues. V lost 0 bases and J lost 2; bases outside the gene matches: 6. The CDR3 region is CASSLALLAETYEQYF. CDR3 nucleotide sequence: TGTGCCAGCAGCTTAGCGTTACTAGCGGAAACCTACGAGCAGTACTTC.

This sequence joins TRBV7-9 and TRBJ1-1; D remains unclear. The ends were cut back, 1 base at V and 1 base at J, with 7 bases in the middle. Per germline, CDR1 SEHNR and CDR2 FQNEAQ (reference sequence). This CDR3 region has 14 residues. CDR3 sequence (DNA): TGTGCCAGCAGCTTAGGCCACCAGAACACTGAAGCTTTCTTT. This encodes CASSLGHQNTEAFF. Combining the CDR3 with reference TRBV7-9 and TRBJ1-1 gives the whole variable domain DTGVSQNPRHKITKRGQNVTFRCDPISEHNRLYWYRQTLGQGPEFLTYFQNEAQLEKSRLLSDRFSAERPKGSFSTLEIQRTEQGDSAMYLCASSLGHQNTEAFFGQGTRLTVV.

For the CDR3, the DNA is TGTGCCAGCAGCGTAGGTAGCTCCTACAATGAGCAGTTCTTC. This encodes CASSVGSSYNEQFF. The chain recombines TRBV9 with TRBJ2-1; D gene ambiguous. Deletions cut 0 bases from V and 0 bases from J, with 4 bases between. Germline CDR1 is SGDLS and CDR2 is YYNGEE. The CDR3 is 14 residues long.

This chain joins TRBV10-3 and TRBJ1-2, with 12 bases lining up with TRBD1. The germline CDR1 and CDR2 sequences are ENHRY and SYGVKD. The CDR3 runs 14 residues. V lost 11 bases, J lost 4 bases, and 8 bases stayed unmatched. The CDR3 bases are TGTGCCTACCGGGACAGGGGGCTCGGCTATGGCTACACCTTC. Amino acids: CAYRDRGLGYGYTF.

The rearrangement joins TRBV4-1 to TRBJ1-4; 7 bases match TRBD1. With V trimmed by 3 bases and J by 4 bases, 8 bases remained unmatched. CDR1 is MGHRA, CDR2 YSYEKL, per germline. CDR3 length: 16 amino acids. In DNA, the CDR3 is TGCGCCAGCAGCCAGCTACAGGGGCGGGGTAATGAAAAACTGTTTTTT. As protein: CASSQLQGRGNEKLFF.

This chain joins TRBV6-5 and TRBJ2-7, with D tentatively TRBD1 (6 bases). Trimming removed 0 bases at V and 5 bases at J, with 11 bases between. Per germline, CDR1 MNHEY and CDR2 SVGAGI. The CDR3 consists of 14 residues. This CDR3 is CASSYSPRGHEQYF. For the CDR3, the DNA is TGTGCCAGCAGTTACTCTCCCAGGGGTCACGAGCAGTACTTC.

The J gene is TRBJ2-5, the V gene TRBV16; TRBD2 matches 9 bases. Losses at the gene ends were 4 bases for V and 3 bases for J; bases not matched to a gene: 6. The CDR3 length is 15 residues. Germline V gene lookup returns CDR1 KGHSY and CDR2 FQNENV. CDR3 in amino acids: CASSRVSGGKETQYF. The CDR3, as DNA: TGTGCCAGCAGCCGCGTTAGCGGGGGAAAAGAGACCCAGTACTTC.

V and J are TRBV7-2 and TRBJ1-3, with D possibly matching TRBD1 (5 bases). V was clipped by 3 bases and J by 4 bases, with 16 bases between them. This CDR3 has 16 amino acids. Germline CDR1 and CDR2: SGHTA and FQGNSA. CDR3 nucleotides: TGTGCCAGCAGCTTTGGAGTCGCAGGGTCCGGAAACACCATATATTTT. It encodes CASSFGVAGSGNTIYF.